The clone carrying this T cell receptor (beta chain) was seen many times. The antigen remains unidentified. Specified time point: persistent/refractory GD, antithyroid drugs over 5 years with positive TRAb. There was RNA extracted from PBMCs, and the TCR library was made from it. The TCR beta library used iRepertoire HTBI primers with Arm-PCR amplification of CDR3. TCRdb reanalysed the multiplex PCR reads using MiXCR and keeps one entry per CDR3 protein. The sample contains about 400,000 distinct CDR3 sequences, 20% to 25% of which appear only once. Germline V CDR1 and CDR2: SGHTA, FQGNSA. The CDR3 sequence is 13 residues long. The V and J ends lost 5 bases and 5 bases respectively, with 12 bases between them. The record originates from a study of regulatory T cells in long-lasting Graves disease. Study results and limitations: Persistent patients shared thousands of public clonotypes among themselves. Newly diagnosed patients shared fewer, at roughly 970. Accuracy could have been hurt by small sample size. Not thyroid tissue but only peripheral blood was studied. Persistent disease was characterized by preferential usage of TRBV28, TRBJ1-2 and TRBJ2-5.

The receptor's source is a female donor with Graves disease. V and J are TRBV7-2 and TRBJ2-5; D possibly corresponds to TRBD1 (6 bases). This sample comprised peripheral blood mononuclear cells (PBMCs), obtained when the disease was refractory, from a patient treated with antithyroid drugs. CDR3: CASSELRGETQYF. In DNA form, the CDR3 reads TGTGCCAGCAGCGAATTAAGGGGGGAGACCCAGTACTTC.